This T cell receptor (beta chain) was sequenced for a study of blood T cell repertoires in COVID-19 (dated by TCRdb to the early 2020s). General notes on the study: Collaborator samples came from the United States, Italy and Spain and covered acute and convalescent phases of COVID-19. Samples came from the ongoing ImmuneRACE study (first 160 participants) plus 1,254 subjects from 6 global collaborators. Subjects who had been exposed to COVID-19, were actively infected with it, or had recovered from it provided the deeply sampled blood TCRbeta repertoires that made up the dataset. The repertoires were released in a freely available public database meant as a resource for research on the immune response to SARS-CoV-2. The prospective study material was composed of cDNA or gDNA derived from T cells, B-cell-depleted T cells, or PBMCs. Sample metadata almost always included a de-identified subject ID, COVID-19 status, age in years and sex. Where available, HLA class I and class II types were obtained from metadata supplied by the sample provider rather than from assay-based typing. General study outcomes and caveats: The quantity of clinical and demographic metadata differed by source and by participant and was supplied without curation.

The immunoSEQ Assay, a bias-controlled multiplex PCR, was used to amplify TCRbeta CDR3 regions from genomic DNA. The paper's data handling went like this. The number of nucleated cells in each sample was estimated from the amplification of reference gene primers within the assay. To quantify the absolute abundance of each unique TCRbeta CDR3 rearrangement, sequence reads were collapsed and filtered. For each sample, productive Simpson clonality was calculated by taking the square root of Simpson's diversity index across productive rearrangements. TCRdb retrieved this table from immuneACCESS and kept in-frame rearrangements only. Not all clones are present; in checked studies, unresolved V genes account for under half, and no reason is known for the remainder. Clone size and V and J calls were adopted from that table, with D and trimming inferred from the DNA. The sample yields some 200,000 clones; about 79% were counted once. The ten largest clones add up to less than 15% of the sample.

The CDR3 goes from the cysteine to the phenylalanine over 12 residues. Here the CDR3 DNA is all that survives: 36 bases in frame from base 1. V lost 0 bases and J lost 4 bases; the stretch between them is 4 bases long. CDR1 is given as SEHNR and CDR2 as FQNEAQ, both from the germline V gene (reference sequence). Collaborating institutions collected whole blood in K2EDTA tubes following their own protocols. Collaborator samples were shipped for TCRbeta analysis as frozen whole blood, isolated PBMCs, or DNA extracted from either sample type. As for this clone: Its cognate antigen has yet to be identified. No clone much larger than this one lies a single base away; base qualities are absent.

The V and J segments used are TRBV7-9 and TRBJ2-7, with the D gene call left open. The clonotype comes from a human donor in a cohort sampled during active COVID-19. The sequencing input was peripheral blood. In nucleotides, the sequence is TGTGCCAGCAGCTTAGCGCAGTACGAGCAGTACTTC. This gives the protein CASSLAQYEQYF.